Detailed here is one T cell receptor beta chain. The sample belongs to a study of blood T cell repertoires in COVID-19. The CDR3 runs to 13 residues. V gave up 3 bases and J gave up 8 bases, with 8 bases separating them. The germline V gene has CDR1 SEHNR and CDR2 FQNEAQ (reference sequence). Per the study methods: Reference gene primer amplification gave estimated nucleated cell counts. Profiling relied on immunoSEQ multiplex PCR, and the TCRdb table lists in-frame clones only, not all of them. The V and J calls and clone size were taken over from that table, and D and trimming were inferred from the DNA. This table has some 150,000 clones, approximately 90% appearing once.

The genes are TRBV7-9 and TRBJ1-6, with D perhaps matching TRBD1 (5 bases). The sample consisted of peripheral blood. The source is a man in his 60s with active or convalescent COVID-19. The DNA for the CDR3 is TGTGCCAGCAGCTTTCGGGGGGATTCACCCCTCCACTTT. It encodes CASSFRGDSPLHF.